The entry below gives a single TCR beta chain sequence along with its context. Sequencing used immunoSEQ multiplex PCR; TCRdb keeps in-frame clones, though not all of them. The sample has about 80,000 clones, just over 90% seen once. The source of the sample is a study of T cell changes during pregnancy in multiple sclerosis. The sequencing used peripheral blood, collected before pregnancy. The source of this sequence is a female donor with multiple sclerosis, enrolled in a pregnancy study.

CDR3 loop: CASSPGTGSGGNTIYF. As DNA, the CDR3 is TGTGCCAGCAGCCCTGGGACAGGGTCCGGTGGAAACACCATATATTTT. The V and J genes are TRBV13 and TRBJ1-3, with 9 bases that match TRBD1. Trimming removed 5 bases from V and 3 bases from J; junction bases left unmatched: 8. CDR3 size: 16 residues. Germline CDR1 is PRHDT and CDR2 is FYEKMQ (reference sequence).